Below are 25 T cell receptor beta chains sequenced from a single sample in a study of blood T cell repertoires in COVID-19 (TCRdb year 2020). To prepare the library, the immunoSEQ multiplex PCR assay was applied. In its TCRdb copy, this immuneACCESS table keeps in-frame sequences only and misses some clones. Where compared with another copy, unresolved V genes explain less than half of these, and the others have no known cause. This sample holds hundreds of thousands of clones; about 90% were observed only once. 3% of the sample goes to the ten largest clones. Sequenced material: peripheral blood. These receptor sequences come from a man aged 18 to 30 with active or convalescent COVID-19.

The chain has TRBV11-2 and TRBJ1-1, with D possibly TRBD1 on 6 matching bases. Between the trimmed V and J ends, which lost 0 bases and 0 bases, there was a span of 14 bases. CDR1 is SGHAT and CDR2 is FQNNGV in the germline V gene. The CDR3 is made up of 17 amino acids. In DNA, the CDR3 is TGTGCCAGCAGCTTAGACGACAGGCGCCCAATGAACACTGAAGCTTTCTTT. Amino acid sequence: CASSLDDRRPMNTEAFF. The full variable domain, rest sourced from reference TRBV11-2 and TRBJ1-1, is EAGVAQSPRYKIIEKRQSVAFWCNPISGHATLYWYQQILGQGPKLLIQFQNNGVVDDSQLPKDRFSAERLKGVDSTLKIQPAKLEDSAVYLCASSLDDRRPMNTEAFFGQGTRLTVV.

The chain uses TRBV7-2 and TRBJ1-1; 9 bases line up with TRBD1. CDR1 is SGHTA and CDR2 is FQGNSA in the germline V gene. The junction had 8 bases not matched to a gene; V was cut back by 5 bases and J by 4 bases. The length of the CDR3 is 15 residues. CDR3 sequence reads: CASSLGQGMSTEAFF. CDR3 DNA sequence: TGTGCCAGCAGCCTGGGACAGGGAATGAGCACTGAAGCTTTCTTT.

The rearrangement links TRBV5-6 to TRBJ2-7, with D possibly TRBD2 on 5 matching bases. V was pared by 3 bases and J by 6 bases, with 10 bases between. The CDR3 spans 12 residues. Looked up from germline, CDR1 is SGHDT and CDR2 is YYEEEE. In DNA form, the CDR3 reads TGTGCCAGCAGCTGGTCGGGGTCCGAGCAGTACTTC. Its protein product is CASSWSGSEQYF.

V gene TRBV4-3 combines with J gene TRBJ1-5; the D gene is possibly TRBD1 (5 bases). This CDR3 is built from 15 residues. Trimming removed 0 bases from V and 0 bases from J, with 6 bases in between. In germline, CDR1 is LGHNA, CDR2 YSLEER. In DNA, the CDR3 is TGCGCCAGCAGCCAAGATGACAGTAGCAATCAGCCCCAGCATTTT. Amino acids: CASSQDDSSNQPQHF.

This clone occurred a few times. The rearrangement uses TRBV4-3 and TRBJ1-2; 7 bases match TRBD1. In germline, CDR1 is LGHNA, CDR2 YSLEER. The CDR3 is 15 residues long. J gave up 5 bases and V 4 bases, and 10 bases lay outside the gene matches. CDR3 protein: CASSREITGEYGYTF. The DNA for the CDR3 is TGCGCCAGCAGCCGAGAAATAACAGGGGAATATGGCTACACCTTC.

The chain links TRBV13 to TRBJ1-1; TRBD1 matches 9 bases. CDR3 size: 16 residues. Germline V CDR1 and CDR2: PRHDT, FYEKMQ (reference sequence). Trimming took 4 bases from V and 1 from J; bases not matched to a gene: 7. The CDR3 loop is CASSSSGTGKNTEAFF. Written as DNA, the CDR3 is TGTGCCAGCAGCTCATCCGGGACAGGGAAGAACACTGAAGCTTTCTTT.

The chain is built from TRBV7-3 and TRBJ2-1; D remains ambiguous. Looked up from germline, CDR1 is SGHTA and CDR2 is FQGTGA. The CDR3 has 16 amino acids. The V gene lost 4 bases and the J gene lost 4 bases, with 17 bases spanning the gap. The CDR3 region has the DNA TGTGCCAGCAGCTCCTATGGCGGTTTGGTATACAATGAGCAGTTCTTC. This gives the protein CASSSYGGLVYNEQFF.

The chain couples TRBV5-4 to TRBJ2-1; D not resolved. Germline values: CDR1 SGHNT, CDR2 YYREEE (reference sequence). Trimming took 1 base from V and 3 from J, leaving 11 bases between them. The CDR3 totals 15 residues. The CDR3 spells CASSLFVADYNEQFF. The CDR3 nucleotides read TGTGCCAGCAGCTTGTTCGTTGCGGACTACAATGAGCAGTTCTTC.

The chain uses TRBV28 and TRBJ1-2; D call uncertain. CDR1 is MDHEN, CDR2 SYDVKM, per germline. V was cut by 3 bases and J by 6 bases, with 5 bases left in between. CDR3 length: 11 amino acids. CDR3 bases: TGTGCCAGCAGTTTTAATCATGGCTACACCTTC. Its protein product is CASSFNHGYTF.

The chain has TRBV6-6 and TRBJ1-4, with TRBD1 as a possible D gene (5 bases). The ends were cut back, 7 bases at V and 8 bases at J, with 17 bases in the middle. This CDR3 comprises 14 residues. The germline gives CDR1 MNHNY, CDR2 SVGAGI (reference sequence). The CDR3 sequence is CASTSRAGLEKLFF. The CDR3 bases are TGTGCCAGCACCTCCAGGGCAGGGCTGGAAAAACTGTTTTTT.

The V call is TRBV6-5, the J call TRBJ1-1, with 9 bases identical to TRBD1. V was pared by 6 bases and J by 1 base, with 6 bases of the junction left unmatched. Per the germline V gene, CDR1 is MNHEY and CDR2 is SVGAGI. The CDR3 is made up of 15 amino acids. CDR3 sequence: CASRQGARGNTEAFF. For the CDR3, the DNA is TGTGCCAGCAGACAGGGGGCAAGGGGGAACACTGAAGCTTTCTTT.

The chain is built from TRBV9 and TRBJ2-5; TRBD2 agrees at 9 bases. Trimming at V came to 3 bases and at J to 5 bases, leaving 8 bases not matched to a gene. Germline loops: CDR1 SGDLS, CDR2 YYNGEE. There are 15 residues in the CDR3. The CDR3 loop is CASSGGGLAQETQYF. Written as DNA, the CDR3 is TGTGCCAGCAGCGGGGGGGGACTAGCCCAGGAGACCCAGTACTTC.

The chain links TRBV28 to TRBJ1-2, with a tentative D call TRBD1 (6 bases). The CDR3 has 12 amino acids. V was trimmed by 2 bases and J by 10 bases, leaving 11 bases between them. Germline loops: CDR1 MDHEN, CDR2 SYDVKM. CDR3 protein: CASSLKAGAYTF. The CDR3 DNA reads TGTGCCAGCAGTTTAAAGGCAGGGGCCTACACCTTC.

The chain combines TRBV5-6 with TRBJ2-7, with a possible D match to TRBD2 (5 bases). The germline V gene has CDR1 SGHDT and CDR2 YYEEEE. The CDR3 sequence is 17 residues long. The V end lost 3 bases, the J end lost 3 bases, and 22 bases lay between the germline ends. This CDR3 reads CASSSVGGPSAGYEQYF. The CDR3 DNA is TGTGCCAGCAGCTCTGTTGGCGGCCCCTCTGCGGGCTACGAGCAGTACTTC.

The rearrangement uses TRBV19 and TRBJ1-1; weak D call: TRBD1 (6 bases). The CDR3 is 15 amino acids. The V end was cut by 6 bases, the J end by 0 bases, with 14 bases between. Looked up from germline, CDR1 is LNHDA and CDR2 is SQIVND (reference sequence). DNA of the CDR3: TGTGCCAGTAGCATCCGCGGACAGATGAACACTGAAGCTTTCTTT. Amino acid sequence: CASSIRGQMNTEAFF.

The chain links TRBV6-5 to TRBJ1-1, with 7 bases lining up with TRBD1. The CDR3 is 15 residues long. The germline V gene encodes CDR1 MNHEY and CDR2 SVGAGI. Unmatched junction bases numbered 7, after V lost 1 base and J lost 5 bases. The CDR3: CASSYFTGVGTEAFF. The DNA for the CDR3 is TGTGCCAGCAGTTACTTCACAGGGGTAGGGACTGAAGCTTTCTTT.

The gene calls are TRBV19 and TRBJ2-7, with TRBD1 identical over 10 bases. The CDR3 consists of 15 residues. From germline, CDR1 is LNHDA and CDR2 SQIVND (reference sequence). V was pared by 5 bases and J by 6 bases, with 10 bases of the junction left unmatched. The CDR3 DNA reads as TGTGCCAGTAGTCACGACAGGGGGCGCTGGGTCGAGCAGTACTTC. Residues: CASSHDRGRWVEQYF.

V and J are TRBV27 and TRBJ1-1; 7 bases line up with TRBD1. The germline CDR1 and CDR2 sequences are MNHEY and SMNVEV (reference sequence). This CDR3 spans 12 amino acids. V lost 0 bases to trimming and J lost 11 bases; unmatched junction nucleotides: 3. CDR3 DNA: TGTGCCAGCAGTTTATCCAGGGGGGAGGCTTTCTTT. It yields the protein CASSLSRGEAFF.

This clone appeared once. The chain uses TRBV28 and TRBJ1-5, with 7 bases matching TRBD1. J was trimmed by 1 base and V by 1 base; bases with no gene match: 4. Germline CDR1 MDHEN, CDR2 SYDVKM. CDR3 length: 16 amino acids. The CDR3 sequence: CASSLSGQKSNQPQHF. The CDR3 DNA reads TGTGCCAGCAGTTTATCGGGACAGAAAAGCAATCAGCCCCAGCATTTT.

This chain connects TRBV14 to TRBJ1-4, with D perhaps TRBD1 (6 bases). Between the trimmed V and J ends, which lost 1 base and 4 bases, there was a span of 25 bases. The CDR3 has 20 residues. In germline, CDR1 is SGHDN, CDR2 FVKESK. CDR3 residues: CASSQGLKGHFRPGNEKLFF. The DNA for the CDR3 is TGTGCCAGCAGCCAAGGGTTAAAGGGACACTTCCGACCTGGTAATGAAAAACTGTTTTTT. The full variable domain, with the rest looked up from reference TRBV14 and TRBJ1-4, is EAGVTQFPSHSVIEKGQTVTLRCDPISGHDNLYWYRRVMGKEIKFLLHFVKESKQDESGMPNNRFLAERTGGTYSTLKVQPAELEDSGVYFCASSQGLKGHFRPGNEKLFFGSGTQLSVL.

V and J are TRBV29-1 and TRBJ1-5; the D gene is possibly TRBD1 (6 bases). Germline CDR1 SQVTM, CDR2 ANQGSEA. V was shortened by 7 bases and J by 3 bases, with 13 bases between the two germline ends. The CDR3 contains 13 residues. The CDR3 nucleotides are TGCAGCGGAGGGCAGGGGCTCAATCAGCCCCAGCATTTT. Translating it yields CSGGQGLNQPQHF.

This chain uses TRBV18 with TRBJ2-7; the match to TRBD1 covers 9 bases. V was pared by 3 bases and J by 5 bases, with 5 bases of the junction left unmatched. CDR1 KGHSH and CDR2 LQKENI come from the germline V gene. The CDR3 runs 14 residues. The CDR3 loop is CASSPTGGGDEQYF. The CDR3 coding sequence is TGTGCCAGCTCACCTACAGGGGGCGGAGACGAGCAGTACTTC.

The V and J genes are TRBV5-1 and TRBJ2-1; D is perhaps TRBD2 (6 bases). The germline CDR1 and CDR2 sequences are SGHRS and YFSETQ. V was shortened by 6 bases and J by 6 bases, with 19 bases between the two germline ends. The CDR3 sequence is 15 residues long. The CDR3 here is CASKTGTEVGNEQFF. As DNA, the CDR3 is TGCGCCAGCAAGACCGGGACTGAGGTAGGCAATGAGCAGTTCTTC.

Only one count was recorded for this clone. The V and J genes are TRBV6-5 and TRBJ2-3; 7 bases are a match to TRBD2. In germline, CDR1 is MNHEY, CDR2 SVGAGI. The CDR3 is 14 amino acids. The CDR3 is CATGRESFTDTQYF. CDR3 in DNA: TGTGCAACGGGGAGGGAAAGTTTCACAGATACGCAGTATTTT.

The chain combines TRBV2 with TRBJ1-2; D not certain. Germline CDR1 reads SNHLY; CDR2 reads FYNNEI. CDR3 length: 15 residues. V lost 2 bases, J lost 2 bases, and 12 bases lay in between. The CDR3 here is CASSELSGKNYGYTF. In DNA, the CDR3 is TGTGCCAGCAGTGAACTTTCAGGAAAGAACTATGGCTACACCTTC.